A single TCR beta chain is shown here with its context. Its antigen specificity is not known. The input lacks base qualities; no much larger clone sits a single base away. This record comes from a study of T cell changes during pregnancy in multiple sclerosis (dated by TCRdb to about 2019). For the wider study: In women with multiple sclerosis, the researchers looked at how the T cell repertoire shifted as pregnancy progressed.

There are 16 amino acids in the CDR3, from cysteine to phenylalanine inclusive. The sequence is cut down to CDR3 DNA, 48 bases in frame from base 1. V is cut back by 3 bases and J by 7 bases, with 9 bases in the junction unmatched. CDR1 and CDR2 are read off the germline V gene as SGHVS and FQNEAQ. Libraries were built with the immunoSEQ multiplex PCR assay. In TCRdb, the immuneACCESS table is reduced to in-frame sequences with V and J assigned. These tables do not hold every clone; where another copy was compared, an unresolved V gene accounts for under half, and the others remain unexplained. For this sample the table gives around 60,000 clones, of which about 90% were detected only once. The ten largest clones add up to less than 3.5% of the sample.

Material: peripheral blood, obtained in the third trimester of pregnancy. The receptor's source is a female donor in good health, enrolled as a control in a pregnancy study. Recombination joined TRBV7-8 with TRBJ2-1; the central 10 bases match TRBD2. The CDR3 loop reads CASSFPSSGSRNEQFF. The DNA sequence is as follows: TGTGCCAGCAGCTTTCCGTCTAGCGGGAGTAGGAATGAGCAGTTCTTC.